The T cell receptor beta chain under discussion was sequenced for a study of T cell clonality in common variable immunodeficiency. Overall study findings and caveats: In common variable immunodeficiency, TCR beta chains reportedly carried fewer deletions and N-nucleotide insertions.

Clones were sequenced by immunoSEQ multiplex PCR, and TCRdb holds only the in-frame ones, with some missing. In total the sample includes 28,000 or so clones, none of them seen once. This clone has ten or more counts. What it binds is not known. The CDR3 is cut off 3 residues early in the read; its end comes from the germline J gene. The CDR3 is 12 residues long. The germline V gene encodes CDR1 GTSNPN and CDR2 SVGIG (reference sequence). Trimming pared 0 bases from V and 5 bases from J, leaving 8 bases between. This sequence was found in a human donor with common variable immunodeficiency. Sequencing was done on a sample of peripheral blood mononuclear cells. The chain employs TRBV30 and TRBJ2-7, with D possibly matching TRBD2 (6 bases). The part of the CDR3 DNA that was read is TGTGCCTGGAGTGTAGCGGGTCACGAG. The encoded protein is CAWSVAGHE. The full CDR3 sequence reads CAWSVAGHEQYF.